This T cell receptor (beta chain) derives from a study of cytomegalovirus exposure and HLA in healthy donors. Findings and limits, study-wide: In vitro experiments confirmed that three CMV-associated chains were specific for CMV antigens.

CDR1 and CDR2 (germline): SGHTA, FQGNSA. V lost 6 bases to trimming and J lost 1 base; unmatched junction nucleotides: 4. This CDR3 contains 14 residues. As for this clone: Its antigen is unidentified.

The protocol was immunoSEQ multiplex PCR, while the TCRdb copy is restricted to in-frame clones and leaves out a portion. Of more than 100,000 clones in the sample, over 75% are singletons; the top ten hold about 6.9%. The sequenced sample consisted of PBMCs. The V gene is TRBV7-2, the J gene TRBJ2-3; 7 nucleotides match TRBD1. The TCR was taken from a woman aged 18 to 35 in good health and CMV-seropositive. The CDR3, as DNA: TGTGCCAGCAGTTACGGACAGGGCACAGATACGCAGTATTTT. Amino acids: CASSYGQGTDTQYF.